This T cell receptor (beta chain) was captured by sequencing in a study of T cell repertoires in cytomegalovirus infection. About the research overall: Indications came from public TCR beta signatures; they pointed to CMV infection and to a matching HLA type.

Note on this clonotype: Its antigen is unidentified. One end of the junction fails to match germline, which may point to a read error.

TCRdb analysed the reads with MiXCR anew, one entry per CDR3 protein. The sample holds approximately 700,000 distinct CDR3 sequences, approximately 40% seen once. This CDR3 region has 15 residues. Germline V gene data show CDR1 as SGHVS and CDR2 as FNYEAQ. General study results and limits: Using cumulative public TCR beta family frequency, the authors identified those who carried CMV together with the relevant HLA.

The chain uses TRBV7-6 and TRBJ2-7, with no clear D. This clonotype was obtained from a human donor in good health (CMV status not recorded). Some clones in this sample may be carry-over from other donors' samples. The sequenced material came from PBMCs. The CDR3 nucleotides read TGTGACAGCAGCTTTTACAGTGGTAAGGATTACGAGCAGTACTTC. It encodes CDSSFYSGKDYEQYF.